What follows are 7 T cell receptor beta chains derived from one specimen sequenced in a study of glioma-infiltrating T cells. Using RNA template, CDR3s of TCR alpha and beta were amplified with iRepertoire arm-PCR. Each CDR3 protein is one row after TCRdb ran MiXCR on the multiplex PCR reads. The sample shows approximately 120,000 distinct CDR3 sequences, 23% of them seen only once. Sequenced input: glioma tissue, nonneoplastic brain tissue, or PBMCs (not recorded which). The receptor set was obtained from a human donor with low-grade glioma or glioblastoma, undergoing nonglioma brain surgery, or in good health (not recorded which).

This clonotype was seen many times. This chain uses TRBV18 with TRBJ1-1; D ambiguous. Germline CDR1 KGHSH, CDR2 LQKENI. The CDR3 consists of 13 residues. The germline V and J ends were trimmed by 2 bases and 5 bases, with 9 bases remaining between them. CDR3 residues: CASSPRGRTEAFF. As DNA, the CDR3 is TGTGCCAGCTCACCAAGAGGGAGGACTGAAGCTTTCTTT.

The rearrangement joins TRBV5-4 to TRBJ2-7, with D hard to call. CDR3 length: 14 amino acids. The V end was cut by 0 bases, the J end by 5 bases, with 12 bases between. CDR1 and CDR2 (germline): SGHNT, YYREEE (reference sequence). The CDR3 bases are TGTGCCAGCAGCTTGGATTTAGGTGGCGACGAGCAGTACTTC. Its translation is CASSLDLGGDEQYF.

The rearrangement links TRBV5-6 to TRBJ2-5; D remains ambiguous. Per the germline V gene, CDR1 is SGHDT and CDR2 is YYEEEE. V lost 3 bases and J lost 0, with 9 bases in between. This CDR3 contains 14 residues. For the CDR3, the DNA is TGTGCCAGCAGCTCTGACCAGTACCAAGAGACCCAGTACTTC. It yields the protein CASSSDQYQETQYF.

The table lists this clonotype with many counts. The CDR3 region is CASSQDAGPSDTQYF. The CDR3 DNA follows: TGCGCCAGCAGCCAAGACGCCGGGCCTTCAGATACGCAGTATTTT. The genes are TRBV4-3 and TRBJ2-3; D not certain. This CDR3 spans 15 amino acids. V lost 0 bases, J lost 4 bases, and 11 bases lay in between. In germline, CDR1 is LGHNA, CDR2 YSLEER.

About this clonotype itself: A read error may be the cause here, since a much bigger clone is one base away. The rearrangement links TRBV12-3 or TRBV12-4 to TRBJ2-5; 7 bases line up with TRBD1. V dropped 5 bases and J dropped 5; count of bases not matched to a gene: 11. The CDR3 has 15 residues. CDR3 DNA: TGTGCCAGCAGTCCGGTGTGGCAGGGGGTGGAGACCCAGTACTTC. This encodes CASSPVWQGVETQYF.

The rearrangement links TRBV11-1 to TRBJ2-7; D ambiguous. The CDR3 is 16 residues long. Germline V gene data show CDR1 as SGHAT and CDR2 as FQDESV (reference sequence). V was trimmed by 5 bases and J by 1 base, leaving 18 bases between them. CDR3 sequence: CASSPGLPPESYEQYF. CDR3 sequence (DNA): TGTGCCAGCAGCCCCGGGTTGCCACCTGAATCCTACGAGCAGTACTTC.

A remark on this clonotype: A much more abundant neighbour one base away suggests this may be a read error. The CDR3 DNA reads as TGCGCCAGCAGACCGGGACAACTAATAGAGACCCAGTACTTC. This gives the protein CASRPGQLIETQYF. This chain connects TRBV5-1 to TRBJ2-5, with TRBD1 as a possible D gene (6 bases). The CDR3 extends over 14 amino acids. V was clipped by 5 bases and J by 4 bases, with 15 bases between them. From germline, CDR1 is SGHRS and CDR2 YFSETQ.